The T cell receptor (beta chain) under discussion was sequenced for a study of graft-versus-host responses after intestinal transplantation. Whole-study results and caveats: High graft-versus-host to host-versus-graft T cell clonal ratios marked allografts of patients with graft-donor macrochimerism.

Turning to this clone: Antigen: not known.

Using immunoSEQ multiplex PCR, the repertoire was profiled, and TCRdb retains in-frame clones only, with some absent. The sample has approximately 11,000 clones, 85% to 95% seen once. V shed 6 bases and J 6 bases; nucleotides not matched to a gene: 8. There are 14 residues in the CDR3. Per the germline V gene, CDR1 is MNHEY and CDR2 is SMNVEV (reference sequence). The TCR was taken from a human patient who received an intestinal transplant, so some T cells may come from the graft donor. The material sequenced was PBMCs, taken roughly 110 days after intestinal transplant. The chain has TRBV27 and TRBJ2-1; 7 positions match TRBD2. In DNA form, the CDR3 reads TGTGCCAGCAGCCTCGGGGGGTCCGGCAATGAGCAGTTCTTC. Translating gives CASSLGGSGNEQFF.